These T cell receptor beta chains were read from a single sample in a study of post-analysis software for immune sequencing data. Using its own MiXCR run on the PCR reads, TCRdb lists one record per CDR3 protein. The sample comprises under 200,000 distinct CDR3 sequences, roughly 35% of which are singletons, and 28% rests with the top ten. The sequenced sample was blood, obtained after autologous hematopoietic stem cell transplantation. Every receptor here comes from a girl between 5 and 17 years old with multiple sclerosis. Both conserved end residues are trimmed from each CDR3. Fields, in order: J gene, V gene, CDR3 protein.

TRBJ2-5 TRBV27 ASSLKGRATQETQY
TRBJ1-1 TRBV4-1 ASSQEGGGNTEAF
TRBJ1-1 TRBV27 ASSLNANTEAF
TRBJ1-2 TRBV29-1 SASDSLRYT
TRBJ2-5 TRBV6-5 ASSPREQETQY
- TRBV5-1 ASKGLAGHETQY
TRBJ1-2 TRBV4-1 ASSQDFDRPRGYT
TRBJ2-3 TRBV20-1 SARGPSALAGGTDTQY
TRBJ2-4 TRBV10-3 AISEARGTGGAVQY
TRBJ2-1 TRBV9 ASSEGDYNEQF
TRBJ1-5 TRBV20-1 SASEMTGGADQPQH
TRBJ2-7 TRBV14 ASSQERPGLGEQY
TRBJ2-3 TRBV5-1 ASSLGNQVDTQY
TRBJ2-3 TRBV7-2 ASSLWKSSTDTQY
TRBJ2-4 TRBV7-9 TSSWGTTGTGLRDIQY
TRBJ1-2 TRBV4-2 ASSHDRTGFDGYT
TRBJ2-5 TRBV7-9 ASSLGGKETQY
TRBJ1-2 TRBV29-1 SVDGQGAGYGYT
TRBJ2-4 TRBV20-1 SALKKLAGGPGVSKNIQY
TRBJ2-7 TRBV4-1 ASSQGGGSSYEQY
TRBJ2-3 TRBV5-1 ASSLVLRGDRRFSDTQY
TRBJ2-7 TRBV5-1 ASSEGTGGLEQY
TRBJ2-3 TRBV27 ASTKFQGALRDTQY
TRBJ2-7 TRBV7-2 ASSLEGEVEQY
TRBJ1-1 TRBV27 ASSTGETEAF
TRBJ2-1 TRBV7-8 ASSEELAGHNEQF
TRBJ2-1 TRBV30 AWSGWDARSEQF
TRBJ1-1 TRBV29-1 SARTGRRDTEAF
TRBJ2-6 TRBV20-1 SADYRGSGANVLT
TRBJ2-1 TRBV20-1 SAARLGSGIGQF
TRBJ1-2 TRBV27 ASSLGGANGYT
TRBJ2-3 TRBV28 AVPPPGLAGIPDTQY
TRBJ2-3 TRBV7-2 ASSLGVLAPDTQY
TRBJ1-2 TRBV7-9 ASREEDRFGGYT
TRBJ2-1 TRBV10-3 AIRMTSGVDNEQF
TRBJ2-7 TRBV7-8 ASSLVRAGAYEQY
TRBJ2-5 TRBV24-1 ATSETLIGKQY
TRBJ2-3 TRBV10-3 AISVEARTHTDTQY
TRBJ2-5 TRBV20-1 SARTGVGETQY
TRBJ2-3 TRBV28 ASSSQRALTDTQY
TRBJ1-2 TRBV10-3 AISEFRTGAAGYT
TRBJ2-7 TRBV10-3 ASAAGVVYEQY
TRBJ1-6 TRBV27 ASSLAGLLGNSPLH
TRBJ2-7 TRBV5-1 ASSRDGNPSYEQY
TRBJ2-7 TRBV6-1 AGSQPGLADDSYERY